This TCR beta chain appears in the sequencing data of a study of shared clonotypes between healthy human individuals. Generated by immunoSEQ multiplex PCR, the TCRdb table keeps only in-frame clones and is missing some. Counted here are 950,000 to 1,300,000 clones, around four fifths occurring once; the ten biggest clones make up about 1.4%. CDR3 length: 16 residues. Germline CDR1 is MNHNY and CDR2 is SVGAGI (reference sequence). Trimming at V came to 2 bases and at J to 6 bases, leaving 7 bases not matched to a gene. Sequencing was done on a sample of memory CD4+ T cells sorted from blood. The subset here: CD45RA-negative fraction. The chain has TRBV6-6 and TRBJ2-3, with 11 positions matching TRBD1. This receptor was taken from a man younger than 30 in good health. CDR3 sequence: CASSYLGQGARDTQYF. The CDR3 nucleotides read TGTGCCAGCAGTTACCTTGGACAGGGGGCGAGGGATACGCAGTATTTT.